This T cell receptor beta chain was profiled in a study of cytomegalovirus exposure and HLA in healthy donors. General observations from the study: The sole available immune exposure information was CMV serostatus.

The study ran its PCR with 60 Vbeta and 13 Jbeta primers. The method was immunoSEQ multiplex PCR; TCRdb's version includes in-frame clones alone and lacks a portion of them. The repertoire includes under 200,000 clones, approximately 85% of them detected once, and 9.3% sits in the top ten. This CDR3 has 13 residues. The V gene lost 3 bases and the J gene lost 1 base, with 6 bases spanning the gap. Germline values: CDR1 LNHDA, CDR2 SQIVND (reference sequence). To note about this clone: The antigen is unknown. Within the sample, other DNA sequences also encode this same CDR3.

The donors were healthy bone marrow donors. Source material: PBMCs. The source of this sequence is a man aged 18 to 30 in good health and CMV-seropositive. The chain joins TRBV19 to TRBJ1-1; D is possibly TRBD1 (6 bases). The CDR3 DNA follows: TGTGCCAGTAGTATCAGGGGGAACACTGAAGCTTTCTTT. Translating gives CASSIRGNTEAFF.